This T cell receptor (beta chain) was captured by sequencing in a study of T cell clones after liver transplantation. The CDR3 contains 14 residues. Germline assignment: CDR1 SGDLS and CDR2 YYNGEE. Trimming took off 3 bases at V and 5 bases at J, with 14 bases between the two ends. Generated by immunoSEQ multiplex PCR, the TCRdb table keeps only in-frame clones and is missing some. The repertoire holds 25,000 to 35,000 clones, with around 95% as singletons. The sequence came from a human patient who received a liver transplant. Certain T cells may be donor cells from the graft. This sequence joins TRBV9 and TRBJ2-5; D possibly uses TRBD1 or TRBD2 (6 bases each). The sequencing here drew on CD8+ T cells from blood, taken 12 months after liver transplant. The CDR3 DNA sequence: TGTGCCAGCAGCGCCAACAGGGAGGCTGAGACCCAGTACTTC. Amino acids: CASSANREAETQYF.